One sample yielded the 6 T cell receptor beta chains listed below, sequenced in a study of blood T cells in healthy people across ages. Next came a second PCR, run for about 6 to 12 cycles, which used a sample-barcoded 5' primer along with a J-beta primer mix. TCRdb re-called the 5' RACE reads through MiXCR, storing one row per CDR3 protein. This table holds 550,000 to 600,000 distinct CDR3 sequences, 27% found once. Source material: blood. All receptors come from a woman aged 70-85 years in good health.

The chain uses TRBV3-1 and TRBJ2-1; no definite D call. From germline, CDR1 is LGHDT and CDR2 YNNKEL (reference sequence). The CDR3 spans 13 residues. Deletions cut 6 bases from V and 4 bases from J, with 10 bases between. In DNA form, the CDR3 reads TGTGCCAGCAGTCTTTTGGATTACAATGAGCAGTTCTTC. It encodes CASSLLDYNEQFF.

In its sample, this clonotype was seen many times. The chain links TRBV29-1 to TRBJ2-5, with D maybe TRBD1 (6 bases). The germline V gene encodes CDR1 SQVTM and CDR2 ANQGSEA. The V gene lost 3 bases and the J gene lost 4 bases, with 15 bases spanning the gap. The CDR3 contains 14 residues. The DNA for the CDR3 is TGCAGCGTTGAGGCTTCAGGGGTCGGAGAGACCCAGTACTTC. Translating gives CSVEASGVGETQYF.

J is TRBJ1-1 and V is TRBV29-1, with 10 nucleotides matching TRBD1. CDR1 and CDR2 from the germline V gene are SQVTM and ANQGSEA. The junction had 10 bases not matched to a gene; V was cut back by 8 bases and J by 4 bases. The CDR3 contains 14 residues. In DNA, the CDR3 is TGCAGCTCCAAGACCGGGACAGGGGCCACTGAAGCTTTCTTT. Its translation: CSSKTGTGATEAFF. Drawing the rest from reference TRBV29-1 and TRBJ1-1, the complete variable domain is SAVISQKPSRDICQRGTSLTIQCQVDSQVTMMFWYRQQPGQSLTLIATANQGSEATYESGFVIDKFPISRPNLTFSTLTVSNMSPEDSSIYLCSSKTGTGATEAFFGQGTRLTVV.

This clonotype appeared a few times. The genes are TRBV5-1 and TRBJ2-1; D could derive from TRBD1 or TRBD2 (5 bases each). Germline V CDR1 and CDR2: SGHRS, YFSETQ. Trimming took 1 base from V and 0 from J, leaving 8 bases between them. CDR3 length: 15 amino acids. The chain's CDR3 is CASSLWGSSYNEQFF. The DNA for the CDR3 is TGCGCCAGCAGCTTGTGGGGGAGCTCCTACAATGAGCAGTTCTTC. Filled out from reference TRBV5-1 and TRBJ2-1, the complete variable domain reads KAGVTQTPRYLIKTRGQQVTLSCSPISGHRSVSWYQQTPGQGLQFLFEYFSETQRNKGNFPGRFSGRQFSNSRSEMNVSTLELGDSALYLCASSLWGSSYNEQFFGPGTRLTVL.

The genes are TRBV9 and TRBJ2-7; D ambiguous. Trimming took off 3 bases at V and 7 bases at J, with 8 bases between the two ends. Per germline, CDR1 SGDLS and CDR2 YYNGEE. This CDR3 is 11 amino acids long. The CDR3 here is CASSGSLEQYF. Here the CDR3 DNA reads TGTGCCAGCAGCGGCTCCCTGGAGCAGTACTTC.

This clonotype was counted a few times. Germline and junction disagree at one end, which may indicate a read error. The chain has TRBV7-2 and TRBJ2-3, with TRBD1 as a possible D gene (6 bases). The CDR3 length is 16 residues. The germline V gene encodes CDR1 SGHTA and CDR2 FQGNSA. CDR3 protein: CASSLAGGQGTDAQYF. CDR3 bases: TGTGCCAGCAGCTTAGCAGGGGGTCAGGGCACAGATGCGCAGTATTTT.